This T cell receptor (beta chain) was captured in a study of T-cell reconstitution after alpha-beta-depleted transplantation in children. CDR3 size: 14 residues. Deletions cut 4 bases from V and 11 bases from J, with 20 bases between. There are many counts of this clonotype. As yet, its antigen is unknown. Study outcomes and limitations: Diversity of TCRbeta at day 60 was high in some patients, arising from surviving recipient T cells and thymic progenitors.

Unique molecular identifiers were incorporated during preparation of the TCRbeta library. One entry per CDR3 protein, called by TCRdb with MiXCR from the PCR reads. The table includes 200,000 to 250,000 distinct CDR3 sequences, about 11% detected once. The V and J genes are TRBV12-3 or TRBV12-4 and TRBJ1-1; possibly TRBD1 for D (5 bases). This TCR was sampled from a child less than two years old with acute myeloid leukemia, due to receive a stem cell transplant. Sequences were derived from PBMCs, sampled before TCRalphabeta/CD19-depleted stem cell transplant. The CDR3 sequence: CASSSDQGWRRAFF. Written as DNA, the CDR3 is TGTGCCAGCAGTTCAGATCAGGGTTGGAGGAGGGCTTTCTTT.